This TCR beta chain was sequenced for a study of blood T cell repertoires in COVID-19. Study details: Sources were T cells, B-cell-depleted T cells, or PBMCs; the material itself was cDNA or gDNA.

V lost 7 bases and J 1 base, leaving 14 bases between the germline ends. Germline loops: CDR1 SGHTA, CDR2 FQGNSA. There are 14 residues in the CDR3. Per the original data handling: Amplification of reference gene primers provided the estimated nucleated cell counts. TCRdb keeps only in-frame clones here, not all; method: immunoSEQ multiplex PCR. D and trimming were read from the DNA, whereas the V and J calls and clone size are those reported in that table. The data contain over 85,000 clones, nearly 90% of them singletons. The genes are TRBV7-2 and TRBJ2-7; D perhaps matches TRBD1 (6 bases). Sequencing was carried out using peripheral blood. The clonotype originates from a man aged 45-65 years with active COVID-19. The CDR3 loop is CASNPGTLSYEQYF. The DNA of the CDR3 is TGTGCCAGCAACCCCGGGACACTATCCTACGAGCAGTACTTC.